These 32 T cell receptor beta chains originate from one sample sequenced in a study of Ad26.COV2.S vaccination and SARS-CoV-2 variants. As for treatment: around 19 received Ad26.COV2.S at low or high dose, single or two shots; a few received placebo; per-sample allocation not given. Repertoires come from day 63 after the first vaccine or placebo injection. The method was immunoSEQ multiplex PCR; TCRdb's version includes in-frame clones alone and lacks a portion of them. The table lists almost 400,000 clones, over 75% of them singletons. The input for sequencing was peripheral blood, taken in a trial of Ad26.COV2.S vaccine versus placebo. Receptors were obtained from a person between 18 and 60 years old who received the Ad26.COV2.S COVID-19 vaccine or a placebo.

V gene TRBV11-1 combines with J gene TRBJ2-2; perhaps TRBD1 as D (5 bases). The CDR3 is made up of 14 amino acids. Deletions cut 5 bases from V and 3 bases from J, with 10 bases between. Germline-derived CDR1 and CDR2 are SGHAT and FQDESV (reference sequence). DNA of the CDR3: TGTGCCAGCAGCCCCCTACAGGACACCGGGGAGCTGTTTTTT. Protein: CASSPLQDTGELFF.

The V call is TRBV7-2, the J call TRBJ2-2, with 7 bases identical to TRBD2. Germline V gives CDR1 SGHTA, CDR2 FQGNSA. CDR3 length: 15 residues. V shed 5 bases and J 1 base; nucleotides not matched to a gene: 4. The CDR3 protein is CASSPTSWNTGELFF. DNA for the CDR3: TGTGCCAGCAGCCCGACTAGCTGGAACACCGGGGAGCTGTTTTTT.

The chain joins TRBV4-3 to TRBJ2-2; no reliable D call. This CDR3 is built from 16 residues. The germline gives CDR1 LGHNA, CDR2 YSLEER. V shed 0 bases and J shed 0 bases, with 8 bases lying between them. Here the CDR3 DNA reads TGCGCCAGCAGCCAAGACCCACCCTCGAACACCGGGGAGCTGTTTTTT. It specifies CASSQDPPSNTGELFF.

In its sample, this clone was seen a few times. This rearrangement joins TRBV6-2 or TRBV6-3 to TRBJ2-7; TRBD2 is a possible D gene (5 bases). The CDR3 totals 14 residues. The germline V and J ends were trimmed by 6 bases and 5 bases, with 17 bases remaining between them. Germline assignment: CDR1 MNHEY and CDR2 SVGEGT. Written as DNA, the CDR3 is TGTGCCAGCAGCTCCGGCCGGGAAGCGCACGAGCAGTACTTC. Translation: CASSSGREAHEQYF.

The chain combines TRBV28 with TRBJ1-1; TRBD1 matches at 9 bases. The V and J ends lost 6 bases and 6 bases, in that order; junction bases with no gene match: 8. There are 14 residues in the CDR3. Germline loops: CDR1 MDHEN, CDR2 SYDVKM. This chain's CDR3 is CASRDRGSIAEAFF. CDR3 sequence (DNA): TGTGCCAGCAGGGACAGGGGAAGTATCGCTGAAGCTTTCTTT.

CDR3 region: CATSARDFREADTQYF. CDR3 nucleotide sequence: TGTGCCACCAGTGCCCGGGATTTTCGGGAAGCAGATACGCAGTATTTT. The V gene is TRBV24-1, the J gene TRBJ2-3; D might be TRBD2 (5 bases). The CDR3 totals 16 residues. Trimming removed 5 bases at V and 4 bases at J, with 18 bases between. Germline assignment: CDR1 KGHDR and CDR2 SFDVKD.

The chain carries TRBV7-9 and TRBJ1-4, with a possible D match to TRBD1 (6 bases). V gave up 6 bases and J gave up 5 bases, with 10 bases separating them. The CDR3 length is 13 residues. Germline V gene sequence: CDR1 SEHNR, CDR2 FQNEAQ (reference sequence). CDR3: CASSLGQNEKLFF. In nucleotides, the CDR3 is TGTGCCAGCAGTCTAGGACAGAATGAAAAACTGTTTTTT.

This clone was detected only once. This sequence joins TRBV7-9 and TRBJ1-2; D is possibly TRBD1 (6 bases). The V end was cut by 2 bases, the J end by 9 bases, with 16 bases between. The CDR3 is 14 residues long. Germline V lookup: CDR1 SEHNR, CDR2 FQNEAQ (reference sequence). The CDR3 spells CASSLSNRDASYTF. Written as DNA, the CDR3 is TGTGCCAGCAGCTTATCAAACAGGGACGCGAGCTACACCTTC.

This chain connects TRBV27 to TRBJ1-4; D remains ambiguous. The CDR3 sequence is 15 residues long. Between the trimmed V and J ends, which lost 4 bases and 3 bases, there was a span of 12 bases. In germline, CDR1 is MNHEY, CDR2 SMNVEV (reference sequence). The CDR3 coding sequence is TGTGCCAGCAGTTCGGAGGGTTGGGCTAATGAAAAACTGTTTTTT. It is translated as CASSSEGWANEKLFF. The whole variable domain, filled in from reference TRBV27 and TRBJ1-4, reads EAQVTQNPRYLITVTGKKLTVTCSQNMNHEYMSWYRQDPGLGLRQIYYSMNVEVTDKGDVPEGYKVSRKEKRNFPLILESPSPNQTSLYFCASSSEGWANEKLFFGSGTQLSVL.

The rearrangement uses TRBV5-5 and TRBJ2-5, with TRBD2 matching over 10 bases. V shed 4 bases and J 5 bases; nucleotides not matched to a gene: 8. The germline V gene has CDR1 SGHKS and CDR2 YYEKEE (reference sequence). CDR3 length: 15 residues. CDR3 DNA: TGTGCCAGCAGCCCAATAGCGGGAGGTGGCGAGACCCAGTACTTC. Its protein is CASSPIAGGGETQYF.

The genes are TRBV7-6 and TRBJ1-2, with unresolved D. The CDR3 sequence is 13 residues long. Deletions cut 5 bases from V and 2 bases from J, with 9 bases between. Germline loops: CDR1 SGHVS, CDR2 FNYEAQ. CDR3 residues: CASSPGRNYGYTF. CDR3 coding DNA: TGTGCCAGCAGCCCCGGCAGGAACTATGGCTACACCTTC.

The rearrangement joins TRBV30 to TRBJ2-5; D is possibly TRBD2 (6 bases). The germline CDR1 and CDR2 sequences are GTSNPN and SVGIG (reference sequence). The V end lost 2 bases, the J end lost 5 bases, and 12 bases lay between the germline ends. CDR3 length: 13 residues. The CDR3 DNA sequence: TGTGCCTGGAGTCGGAGGGATATTGAGACCCAGTACTTC. Protein product: CAWSRRDIETQYF.

The DNA for the CDR3 is TGTGCCTCGCGGGGGCGGGGATACTACGAGCAGTACTTC. This translates into CASRGRGYYEQYF. The V call is TRBV28, the J call TRBJ2-7; TRBD2 might be the D (7 bases). This CDR3 region has 13 residues. The ends were cut back, 11 bases at V and 3 bases at J, with 17 bases in the middle. The germline CDR1 and CDR2 sequences are MDHEN and SYDVKM.

The CDR3 DNA reads as TGTGCCAGCAGGGAAGGGACGGTCACTGAAGCTTTCTTT. Amino acids: CASREGTVTEAFF. The genes are TRBV5-6 and TRBJ1-1; a weak D match, TRBD1 (5 bases). The length of the CDR3 is 13 residues. V lost 5 bases and J 4 bases, leaving 12 bases between the germline ends. CDR1 and CDR2 (germline): SGHDT, YYEEEE.

V and J are TRBV9 and TRBJ2-1; TRBD2 aligns across 10 bases. The V segment lost 0 bases and the J segment 9 bases; nucleotides outside the gene matches: 6. This CDR3 contains 15 residues. Germline V gene data show CDR1 as SGDLS and CDR2 as YYNGEE. The CDR3 region has the DNA TGTGCCAGCAGCGTAGATCAGCGGGGGGGTAGTGAGCAGTTCTTC. Protein: CASSVDQRGGSEQFF.

This clone was picked up one time. Other nucleotide sequences from this sample produce the same CDR3. The chain links TRBV19 to TRBJ2-6, with TRBD1 matching over 7 bases. Germline lookup yields CDR1 LNHDA and CDR2 SQIVND (reference sequence). CDR3 length equals 15 residues. Trimming cost V 5 bases and J 1 base; bases outside gene matches: 2. CDR3 residues: CASSPRGSGANVLTF. CDR3 nucleotides: TGTGCCAGTAGTCCCAGGGGGTCTGGGGCCAACGTCCTGACTTTC. Filled out from reference TRBV19 and TRBJ2-6, the complete variable domain reads DGGITQSPKYLFRKEGQNVTLSCEQNLNHDAMYWYRQDPGQGLRLIYYSQIVNDFQKGDIAEGYSVSREKKESFPLTVTSAQKNPTAFYLCASSPRGSGANVLTFGAGSRLTVL.

This chain joins TRBV11-2 and TRBJ2-1; D unclear. V shed 2 bases and J shed 5 bases, with 10 bases lying between them. The germline V gene has CDR1 SGHAT and CDR2 FQNNGV. The CDR3 covers 14 residues. The CDR3 loop reads CASSLSPANNEQFF. The CDR3, as DNA: TGTGCCAGCAGCTTAAGTCCAGCAAACAATGAGCAGTTCTTC. Combining the CDR3 with reference TRBV11-2 and TRBJ2-1 gives the whole variable domain EAGVAQSPRYKIIEKRQSVAFWCNPISGHATLYWYQQILGQGPKLLIQFQNNGVVDDSQLPKDRFSAERLKGVDSTLKIQPAKLEDSAVYLCASSLSPANNEQFFGPGTRLTVL.

The chain has TRBV7-9 and TRBJ2-1; 10 bases fit TRBD2. V dropped 0 bases and J dropped 8; count of bases not matched to a gene: 10. Germline lookup yields CDR1 SEHNR and CDR2 FQNEAQ (reference sequence). CDR3 length equals 17 residues. The CDR3 bases are TGTGCCAGCAGCTTAGCGCCTCTTGGGACTAGCGTCCATGAGCAGTTCTTC. It codes for CASSLAPLGTSVHEQFF.

The chain combines TRBV7-3 with TRBJ2-1; maybe TRBD1 (6 bases). CDR3 size: 13 residues. CDR1 is SGHTA, CDR2 FQGTGA, per germline. Trimming removed 8 bases from V and 3 bases from J, with 11 bases in between. The CDR3: CASGQGSYNEQFF. CDR3 nucleotide sequence: TGTGCCAGCGGGCAGGGGAGCTACAATGAGCAGTTCTTC. The full variable domain, its missing parts supplied by reference TRBV7-3 and TRBJ2-1, is GAGVSQTPSNKVTEKGKYVELRCDPISGHTALYWYRQSLGQGPEFLIYFQGTGAADDSGLPNDRFFAVRPEGSVSTLKIQRTERGDSAVYLCASGQGSYNEQFFGPGTRLTVL.

V gene TRBV30 combines with J gene TRBJ2-6; D possibly matches TRBD1 or TRBD2 (6 bases each). Germline CDR1 reads GTSNPN; CDR2 reads SVGIG (reference sequence). The V gene lost 8 bases and the J gene lost 2 bases, with 16 bases spanning the gap. CDR3 length equals 15 residues. CDR3 DNA: TGTGCCCCCCCCGGACGGGGGCCTGGGGCCAACGTCCTGACTTTC. Its translation is CAPPGRGPGANVLTF.

The chain recombines TRBV12-3 or TRBV12-4 with TRBJ1-2; no clear D gene. Trimming shortened V by 5 bases and J by 4 bases, and 11 bases separated the two germline ends. The length of the CDR3 is 13 residues. CDR3 in DNA: TGTGCCAGCAGTCCCACTCTCGGCTATGGCTACACCTTC. This translates into CASSPTLGYGYTF.

This chain links TRBV6-9 with TRBJ2-1, with 15 bases matching TRBD2. CDR1 and CDR2 (germline): MNHGY, SVAAGI. The ends lost 9 bases at V and 6 bases at J; junction bases unmatched: 9. This CDR3 has 16 residues. The CDR3 nucleotides are TGTGCCAGGCGGACTAGCGGGAGGGCAATCCCCAATGAGCAGTTCTTC. Its protein is CARRTSGRAIPNEQFF.

This clone is a singleton in its sample. The V call is TRBV7-9, the J call TRBJ2-1, with 11 nucleotides matching TRBD2. V dropped 3 bases and J dropped 2; count of bases not matched to a gene: 0. The CDR3 is 15 amino acids. Looked up from germline, CDR1 is SEHNR and CDR2 is FQNEAQ (reference sequence). CDR3 sequence reads: CASSLTSGAYNEQFF. The CDR3 DNA follows: TGTGCCAGCAGCTTGACTAGCGGGGCCTACAATGAGCAGTTCTTC.

This chain links TRBV29-1 with TRBJ1-2; D unresolved. This CDR3 region has 15 residues. Germline V gene data show CDR1 as SQVTM and CDR2 as ANQGSEA. Trimming stripped 0 bases from V and 2 bases from J, with 13 bases between. CDR3 sequence reads: CSVEESTEQNYGYTF. For the CDR3, the DNA is TGCAGCGTTGAAGAATCTACAGAGCAAAACTATGGCTACACCTTC.

The chain links TRBV27 to TRBJ2-3, with 7 bases that match TRBD2. Germline V gene data show CDR1 as MNHEY and CDR2 as SMNVEV (reference sequence). The CDR3 extends over 14 amino acids. Losses at the gene ends were 9 bases for V and 1 base for J; bases not matched to a gene: 7. The DNA for the CDR3 is TGTGCCAGTCCCTACGGGGGGTGCACAGATACGCAGTATTTT. Its translation: CASPYGGCTDTQYF.

V gene TRBV4-1 combines with J gene TRBJ1-4; 10 nucleotides align to TRBD1. In germline, CDR1 is MGHRA, CDR2 YSYEKL. The CDR3 length is 19 residues. V lost 4 bases and J lost 8; bases outside the gene matches: 19. The CDR3 DNA sequence: TGCGCCAGCAGCCCCTCCGAGGCGGGACAGGGGAAAGTTGGGGAAAAACTGTTTTTT. It specifies CASSPSEAGQGKVGEKLFF.

This chain joins TRBV2 and TRBJ1-2; no firm D call. Germline V gives CDR1 SNHLY, CDR2 FYNNEI. The length of the CDR3 is 14 residues. Deletions cut 4 bases from V and 4 bases from J, with 13 bases between. In DNA form, the CDR3 reads TGTGCCAGCAGTGTACAGCTTCTCGTCTATGGCTACACCTTC. Its protein product is CASSVQLLVYGYTF.

The count of this clone is one. This chain joins TRBV21-1 and TRBJ2-7; the table gives TRBD2 as D, unverified against the DNA. TRBV21-1 is described as a pseudogene. The CDR3 consists of 15 residues. In DNA, the CDR3 is TGTGCCAGCAGCAAAGCTGGTTCTAGCGGCTACGAGCAGTACTTC. It encodes CASSKAGSSGYEQYF.

The rearrangement joins TRBV3-1 (or the pseudogene TRBV3-2) to TRBJ2-3, with a possible D match to TRBD2 (6 bases). The length of the CDR3 is 14 residues. Per germline, CDR1 LGHDT and CDR2 YNNKEL (reference sequence). Deletions cut 3 bases from V and 4 bases from J, with 11 bases between. The CDR3 DNA follows: TGTGCCAGCAGCCAGCGGGGCGCGTCAGATACGCAGTATTTT. It encodes CASSQRGASDTQYF.

This sequence joins TRBV29-1 and TRBJ2-7, with 8 bases matching TRBD1. The CDR3 contains 14 residues. Germline CDR1 and CDR2: SQVTM and ANQGSEA. V shed 7 bases and J 6 bases; nucleotides not matched to a gene: 14. CDR3 nucleotides: TGCAGCGCCGGAAATGGGGACAGGTCCGCCGAGCAGTACTTC. Its protein product is CSAGNGDRSAEQYF.

This chain links TRBV6-4 with TRBJ2-1, with D unclear. The V gene's germline CDR1 is MRHNA and CDR2 SNTAGT. Trimming took 0 bases from V and 7 from J, leaving 13 bases between them. The CDR3 runs to 15 residues. This chain's CDR3 is CASSDSGAGWNEQFF. DNA for the CDR3: TGTGCCAGCAGTGACTCGGGCGCTGGGTGGAATGAGCAGTTCTTC.

This sequence joins TRBV5-1 and TRBJ2-1; 9 bases are shared with TRBD2. The V gene's germline CDR1 is SGHRS and CDR2 YFSETQ. The junction had 10 bases not matched to a gene; V was cut back by 3 bases and J by 9 bases. The CDR3 loop spans 15 amino acids. In nucleotides, the CDR3 is TGCGCCAGCAGCTACTCTAGCGGGATAGTGGGTGAGCAGTTCTTC. As protein: CASSYSSGIVGEQFF.